The 9 T cell receptor beta chains in this list originate from one sample, sequenced in a study of monozygotic twins with inflammatory bowel disease (dated 2019 in TCRdb). Receptor amplification or capture employed 5' RACE. TCRdb lists the instrument as Illumina HiSeq 2500. TCRdb reprocessed the raw reads; every CDR3 protein sequence is a single record, and DNA is not supplied. The sample's own table lists some 440,000 distinct CDR3 sequences. 2% to 3% of the sample is in the top ten clones. Sequenced sample: blood. The receptors were sampled from a human donor with ulcerative colitis or Crohn's disease, or a healthy co-twin of an affected twin (not recorded which).

The chain combines TRBV20-1 with TRBJ2-2; TCRdb gives TRBD1 as the D gene, but with no DNA this cannot be confirmed. The CDR3 covers 12 residues. Germline-derived CDR1 and CDR2 are DFQATT and SNEGSKA (reference sequence). CDR3 loop: CSAPRDTGELFF.

The chain combines TRBV6-4 with TRBJ2-1; the TCRdb D gene call, TRBD2, has no DNA to confirm it. Germline V lookup: CDR1 MRHNA, CDR2 SNTAGT. This CDR3 has 14 amino acids. The CDR3 sequence is CASSALSGLDEQFF.

The chain has TRBV6-6 and TRBJ2-5. There are 12 residues in the CDR3. The germline CDR1 and CDR2 sequences are MNHNY and SVGAGI (reference sequence). This chain's CDR3 is CASSYFQETQYF.

The chain employs TRBV5-1 and TRBJ2-1; with no DNA, the TCRdb D assignment of TRBD2 cannot be verified. The CDR3 loop spans 18 amino acids. Germline lookup yields CDR1 SGHRS and CDR2 YFSETQ. The CDR3 is CASSLSSGTIPFYNEQFF.

The rearrangement joins TRBV20-1 to TRBJ1-1; without DNA, the TCRdb call of TRBD1 cannot be checked. There are 14 residues in the CDR3. Per the germline V gene, CDR1 is DFQATT and CDR2 is SNEGSKA (reference sequence). The chain's CDR3 is CSARRQGKNTEAFF.

The chain recombines TRBV20-1 with TRBJ2-7. The CDR3 has 15 amino acids. Germline CDR1 DFQATT, CDR2 SNEGSKA (reference sequence). The CDR3 spells CSPKKDGFSSYEQYF.

This rearrangement joins TRBV12-3 or TRBV12-4 to TRBJ2-2. This CDR3 comprises 15 residues. CDR3 sequence reads: CASSLVAGLTGELFF.

The CDR3 sequence: CATSESTGELFF. J is TRBJ2-2 and V is TRBV10-3. Germline-derived CDR1 and CDR2 are ENHRY and SYGVKD. CDR3 length equals 12 residues.

The chain carries TRBV29-1 and TRBJ1-1. The CDR3 consists of 16 residues. Germline V gives CDR1 SQVTM, CDR2 ANQGSEA. The CDR3 is CSVPRAEGGPNTEAFF. Using reference TRBV29-1 and TRBJ1-1 for the parts outside the CDR3, the full variable domain is SAVISQKPSRDICQRGTSLTIQCQVDSQVTMMFWYRQQPGQSLTLIATANQGSEATYESGFVIDKFPISRPNLTFSTLTVSNMSPEDSSIYLCSVPRAEGGPNTEAFFGQGTRLTVV.